Listed below are T cell receptor beta chains from one sample, sequenced in a study of blood T cell repertoires in COVID-19. Using immunoSEQ multiplex PCR, the repertoire was profiled, and TCRdb retains in-frame clones only, with some absent. This repertoire shows more than 200,000 clones, roughly 88% found once; its top ten account for 2.1%. Material: peripheral blood. Receptor source: a middle-aged woman who had recovered from COVID-19. The CDR3 runs from the conserved cysteine through the conserved F or W. The order of the fields is clone size, D gene, V gene, J gene, CDR3 DNA, CDR3 protein. A D gene is named only where the DNA matches it firmly. A row's size may be missing; if present it is once, few, many or a size class.

NA	NA	TRBV9	TRBJ2-6	TGTGCCAGCAGCGTAGTCGGCTCTGGGGCCAACGTCCTGACTTTC	CASSVVGSGANVLTF
once	TRBD1	TRBV6-5	TRBJ2-1	TGTGCCAGCAGAATGGGACAGGGGGCGCCTTATGAGCAGTTCTTC	CASRMGQGAPYEQFF
NA	TRBD2	TRBV5-4	TRBJ2-1	TGTGCCAGCAGCGATACGGGACTAGCGCTTTACAATGAGCAGTTCTTC	CASSDTGLALYNEQFF
NA	TRBD1	TRBV7-9	TRBJ1-2	TGTGCCAGCAGCCCTAGAGGGGGACAGGCGACCGAGTTGGTAGGCTACACCTTC	CASSPRGGQATELVGYTF
NA	NA	TRBV11-2	TRBJ2-3	TGTGCCAGCAGCCTCGAATTAGGGGGTGGTAAGAGGAGTACGCAGTATTTT	CASSLELGGGKRSTQYF
NA	TRBD2	TRBV11-2	TRBJ2-3	TGTGCCAGCAGCTTACTCCGGGAGGGGATGCAGTATTTT	CASSLLREGMQYF
NA	TRBD1	TRBV19	TRBJ2-7	TGTGCCAGTAGGGGACAGGATTCCTACGAGCAGTACTTC	CASRGQDSYEQYF
NA	NA	TRBV10-3	TRBJ2-7	TGTGCCATCAAGGCGGCCTCGCCGGGCGAGCAGTACTTC	CAIKAASPGEQYF
NA	NA	TRBV6-5	TRBJ2-5	TGTGCCAGCAGTTACTCGAGGGCGGGAAGGGAGACCCAGTACTTC	CASSYSRAGRETQYF
NA	NA	TRBV6-5	TRBJ2-7	TGTGCCAGCAGGATACCTGGGGGGTTTTCCCACGAGCAGTACTTC	CASRIPGGFSHEQYF
NA	TRBD2	TRBV11-2	TRBJ2-2	TGTGCCAGCAGACTAGCGGGGGTCGACACCGGGGAGCTGTTTTTT	CASRLAGVDTGELFF
NA	NA	TRBV29-1	TRBJ2-1	TGCAGCGTTGCAGTGACAGTCTACAATGAGCAGTTCTTC	CSVAVTVYNEQFF
NA	NA	TRBV11-3	TRBJ2-3	TGTGCCAGCAGCTTAGATAGAGGTTGGAGCACAGATACGCAGTATTTT	CASSLDRGWSTDTQYF
NA	TRBD1	TRBV28	TRBJ1-2	TGTGCCTGTGAAGTTCGGACAGGGGAGGATGGCTACACCTTC	CACEVRTGEDGYTF
NA	NA	TRBV11-2	TRBJ2-3	TGTGCCAGCAGCTTACGGCAGGCCCGGGATACGCAGTATTTT	CASSLRQARDTQYF
NA	TRBD2	TRBV4-2	TRBJ2-4	TGTGCCAGCAGCCAAGTACTAGCGGGAGAGGGGAAAAACATTCAGTACTTC	CASSQVLAGEGKNIQYF
NA	TRBD1	TRBV6-5	TRBJ2-7	TGTGCCAGCAGTTACTTCGGGACAGGAGCCTACGAGCAGTACTTC	CASSYFGTGAYEQYF
NA	TRBD1	TRBV7-9	TRBJ2-3	TGTGCCAGCAGCAGAACAGGGGGAGGCACAGATACGCAGTATTTT	CASSRTGGGTDTQYF
NA	TRBD1	TRBV5-1	TRBJ2-2	TGCGCCAGCAGCCCCGGGGACAGAGTAAACACCGGGGAGCTGTTTTTT	CASSPGDRVNTGELFF
NA	TRBD2	TRBV6-6	TRBJ2-1	TGTGCCAGCAGTCGACTAGCGGGGGAGGGGGGATACAATGAGCAGTTCTTC	CASSRLAGEGGYNEQFF
once	NA	TRBV25-1	TRBJ1-1	TGTGCCAGCAGTGAATTCGAGGAGGCGACTGAAGCTTTCTTT	CASSEFEEATEAFF
NA	TRBD2	TRBV19	TRBJ2-1	TGTGCCAGTAGTATGAGGACTAGCGGGAGCTACAATGAGCAGTTCTTC	CASSMRTSGSYNEQFF
NA	NA	TRBV12-3/TRBV12-4	TRBJ2-7	TGTGCCAGCAGTCCTCGTTACGAGCAGTACTTC	CASSPRYEQYF
once	TRBD1	TRBV27	TRBJ2-2	TGTGCCAGCACTCCCTACAGAGGTGGGACAGAGAACACCGGGGAGCTGTTTTTT	CASTPYRGGTENTGELFF
NA	TRBD2	TRBV7-9	TRBJ2-7	TGTGCCAGCAGCCCTCTAGCGGGAGTATCCCCACACGAGCAGTACTTC	CASSPLAGVSPHEQYF
NA	TRBD1	TRBV18	TRBJ1-5	TGTGCCAGCTCGACAGCCGGGACAGGGGCTAATAGCAATCAGCCCCAGCATTTT	CASSTAGTGANSNQPQHF
few	TRBD2	TRBV6-1	TRBJ2-1	TGTGCCAGCAGTGAGTATAGCGGGAACTCCTACAATGAGCAGTTCTTC	CASSEYSGNSYNEQFF
NA	TRBD1	TRBV6-5	TRBJ1-4	TGTGCCAGCAGACCGACAGGGGGCCCTAGGGAAAAACTGTTTTTT	CASRPTGGPREKLFF
NA	NA	TRBV6-1	TRBJ1-5	TGTGCCAGCAGTGCCCCCGGAGGGAGGCACAATCAGCCCCAGCATTTT	CASSAPGGRHNQPQHF
NA	NA	TRBV7-9	TRBJ1-2	TGTGCCAGCAGCCCGCGCCACGGGGTATATGGCTACACCTTC	CASSPRHGVYGYTF
NA	TRBD1	TRBV7-9	TRBJ1-2	TGTGCCAGCAGCTTAGTCGGACAGGGTGTAGGCTACACCTTC	CASSLVGQGVGYTF
once	TRBD1	TRBV6-4	TRBJ1-2	TGTGCCAGCAGTGCAAGCTTGGTGCAGGGGGCGATGTATGGCTACACCTTC	CASSASLVQGAMYGYTF